The 9 T cell receptor beta chains below were found in one sample sequenced in a study of cytotoxic CD8 clonotypes in ibrutinib-treated CLL. TCRdb's copy holds only in-frame clones and misses some; the assay was immunoSEQ multiplex PCR. In the table there are around 41,000 clones, 60% to 75% of which are singletons. The material was PBMCs, obtained at disease progression, from a patient treated with ibrutinib. Every receptor here comes from a human donor with chronic lymphocytic leukemia.

The rearrangement uses TRBV27 and TRBJ2-1; D remains unclear. The CDR3 contains 11 residues. Deletions cut 0 bases from V and 10 bases from J, with 4 bases between. The germline V gene has CDR1 MNHEY and CDR2 SMNVEV (reference sequence). The DNA for the CDR3 is TGTGCCAGCAGTTTATCGGGGGAGCAGTTCTTC. This sequence encodes CASSLSGEQFF.

J is TRBJ2-6 and V is TRBV19; no reliable D call. Germline V gene data show CDR1 as LNHDA and CDR2 as SQIVND (reference sequence). Trimming left V 7 bases short and J 5 bases short, with 3 bases between. The CDR3 sequence is 11 residues long. The CDR3 coding sequence is TGTGCCAGTAACTGGGCCAACGTCCTGACTTTC. Amino acid sequence: CASNWANVLTF.

This clone was recorded only once. The chain couples TRBV5-4 to TRBJ2-7, with a tentative D call TRBD1 (5 bases). Germline V gives CDR1 SGHNT, CDR2 YYREEE (reference sequence). V lost 0 bases, J lost 3 bases, and 16 bases lay in between. This CDR3 spans 16 amino acids. Here the CDR3 reads CASSLEPGPLVYEQYF. The CDR3 DNA reads TGTGCCAGCAGCTTGGAGCCAGGGCCCCTGGTCTACGAGCAGTACTTC.

The chain carries TRBV27 and TRBJ1-1; D remains ambiguous. This CDR3 comprises 17 residues. V lost 1 base and J 0 bases, leaving 15 bases between the germline ends. From germline, CDR1 is MNHEY and CDR2 SMNVEV (reference sequence). The CDR3 bases are TGTGCCAGCAGTTTATTGCCGGGCCGGGCAATGAACACTGAAGCTTTCTTT. The encoded protein is CASSLLPGRAMNTEAFF.

The sample holds a few counts of this clone. The chain combines TRBV2 with TRBJ2-7; D is uncertain. Looked up from germline, CDR1 is SNHLY and CDR2 is FYNNEI. V lost 5 bases, J lost 2 bases, and 10 bases lay in between. The CDR3 spans 13 residues. The CDR3 loop is CASSPTLPYEQYF. The CDR3 DNA follows: TGTGCCAGCAGTCCGACACTCCCCTACGAGCAGTACTTC.

This chain connects TRBV5-6 to TRBJ2-3, with D unresolved. CDR3 length: 11 amino acids. Looked up from germline, CDR1 is SGHDT and CDR2 is YYEEEE. Trimming took off 4 bases at V and 7 bases at J, with 7 bases between the two ends. The chain's CDR3 is CASSLLNTQYF. The DNA for the CDR3 is TGTGCCAGCAGCCTGTTAAATACGCAGTATTTT.

J is TRBJ2-3 and V is TRBV29-1; the D is unclear. Per germline, CDR1 SQVTM and CDR2 ANQGSEA. With 7 bases removed from V and 3 bases from J, the gap between germline ends came to 14 bases. The CDR3 contains 13 residues. CDR3 in amino acids: CSGSGGVTDTQYF. CDR3 DNA sequence: TGCAGCGGGTCAGGTGGAGTGACAGATACGCAGTATTTT.

V usage is TRBV14 and J usage is TRBJ2-7; D perhaps matches TRBD2 (5 bases). V was pared by 1 base and J by 4 bases, with 11 bases between. The CDR3 runs 14 residues. CDR1 is SGHDN and CDR2 is FVKESK in the germline V gene. This chain's CDR3 is CASSQGGSFYEQYF. Written as DNA, the CDR3 is TGTGCCAGCAGCCAAGGTGGGAGTTTTTACGAGCAGTACTTC.

V gene TRBV28 combines with J gene TRBJ2-7, with a possible D match to TRBD1 (5 bases). The CDR3 has 13 amino acids. Germline V gene data show CDR1 as MDHEN and CDR2 as SYDVKM. V shed 4 bases and J shed 7 bases, with 14 bases lying between them. Written as DNA, the CDR3 is TGTGCCAGCAGTTGGGGCAGACCCCTGGAGCAGTACTTC. Its protein is CASSWGRPLEQYF.